Below, 16 T cell receptor beta chains from the same sample are listed, as sequenced in a study of cytomegalovirus exposure and HLA in healthy donors. This table comes from immunoSEQ multiplex PCR, and its TCRdb copy is limited to in-frame clones, with some not included. The sample has about 120,000 clones, more than 75% seen once. Sequencing was carried out using PBMCs. All receptors derive from a woman aged 25-40 years in good health and CMV-seronegative.

V and J are TRBV28 and TRBJ2-7, with 9 bases fitting TRBD2. The junction had 6 bases not matched to a gene; V was cut back by 5 bases and J by 4 bases. Per germline, CDR1 MDHEN and CDR2 SYDVKM. The CDR3 is 14 residues long. CDR3 in DNA: TGTGCCAGCAGTGACCTCAGCGGGGGGTACGAGCAGTACTTC. Protein sequence: CASSDLSGGYEQYF.

The gene calls are TRBV4-3 and TRBJ2-1, with D perhaps TRBD2 (5 bases). Trimming removed 3 bases from V and 5 bases from J, with 14 bases in between. The germline V gene has CDR1 LGHNA and CDR2 YSLEER. The CDR3 sequence is 15 residues long. The chain's CDR3 is CASSHGSGTNNEQFF. CDR3 sequence (DNA): TGCGCCAGCAGCCACGGAAGCGGTACGAACAATGAGCAGTTCTTC.

A few counts support this clone. This chain links TRBV13 with TRBJ2-3; 9 bases align to TRBD2. With V trimmed by 6 bases and J by 3 bases, 7 bases remained unmatched. Germline loops: CDR1 PRHDT, CDR2 FYEKMQ (reference sequence). This CDR3 region has 15 residues. The CDR3 protein is CASRRGRGGTDTQYF. The DNA of the CDR3 is TGTGCCAGCAGACGCGGGAGGGGGGGGACAGATACGCAGTATTTT.

The V gene is TRBV13, the J gene TRBJ2-7; the D gene is possibly TRBD1 (6 bases). V was pared by 5 bases and J by 5 bases, with 13 bases between. Germline CDR1 PRHDT, CDR2 FYEKMQ (reference sequence). There are 13 residues in the CDR3. CDR3 region: CASSQAQGHEQYF. The CDR3 bases are TGTGCCAGCAGCCAGGCACAGGGACACGAGCAGTACTTC.

This chain joins TRBV7-2 and TRBJ1-3; D gene ambiguous. V was cut by 0 bases and J by 0 bases, with 3 bases left in between. Germline V gives CDR1 SGHTA, CDR2 FQGNSA. This CDR3 comprises 14 residues. This chain's CDR3 is CASSLAGSGNTIYF. CDR3 DNA sequence: TGTGCCAGCAGCTTAGCCGGCTCTGGAAACACCATATATTTT.

V usage is TRBV7-9 and J usage is TRBJ2-7; D is unclear. Germline CDR1 SEHNR, CDR2 FQNEAQ (reference sequence). V lost 6 bases and J lost 0, with 9 bases in between. The CDR3 is made up of 13 amino acids. CDR3 DNA: TGTGCCAGCAGTTCCCTCAGCTCCTACGAGCAGTACTTC. This codes for CASSSLSSYEQYF.

This clone was picked up a small number of times. This chain links TRBV11-2 with TRBJ2-3, with 9 bases identical to TRBD2. Germline CDR1 SGHAT, CDR2 FQNNGV. V trimming: 3 bases; J trimming: 2 bases; junction bases outside the gene matches: 6. The CDR3 is 16 residues long. The CDR3 loop is CASSLVTSGPTDTQYF. In DNA form, the CDR3 reads TGTGCCAGCAGCTTGGTGACTAGCGGACCCACAGATACGCAGTATTTT.

The chain employs TRBV7-2 and TRBJ2-3; TRBD2 matches at 7 bases. CDR1 SGHTA and CDR2 FQGNSA come from the germline V gene. The CDR3 is 16 residues long. Germline trimming cut 1 base from V and 1 base from J; bases unmatched to any gene: 5. The CDR3 sequence: CASSLGEAGRTDTQYF. DNA of the CDR3: TGTGCCAGCAGCTTAGGGGAAGCGGGGCGCACAGATACGCAGTATTTT.

The rearrangement uses TRBV11-1 and TRBJ2-3; 11 bases line up with TRBD2. J gave up 3 bases and V 4 bases, and 9 bases lay outside the gene matches. Germline CDR1 and CDR2: SGHAT and FQDESV (reference sequence). The CDR3 is 17 amino acids. The CDR3 region is CASSSRVAGGPTDTQYF. The DNA of the CDR3 is TGTGCCAGCAGCTCGCGGGTAGCGGGGGGGCCAACAGATACGCAGTATTTT.

The genes are TRBV19 and TRBJ2-7; 11 bases align to TRBD1. V lost 4 bases and J lost 5; bases outside the gene matches: 7. The germline gives CDR1 LNHDA, CDR2 SQIVND (reference sequence). The CDR3 sequence is 15 residues long. The CDR3 DNA sequence: TGTGCCAGTAGTACCTCCGGGACAGGGGGGGACGAGCAGTACTTC. This encodes CASSTSGTGGDEQYF.

The gene calls are TRBV5-1 and TRBJ2-5; 7 bases line up with TRBD1. The CDR3 spans 15 residues. The germline CDR1 and CDR2 sequences are SGHRS and YFSETQ. The V segment lost 0 bases and the J segment 5 bases; nucleotides outside the gene matches: 7. CDR3 protein: CASSLEVGGRETQYF. CDR3 in DNA: TGCGCCAGCAGCTTGGAGGTAGGGGGCAGGGAGACCCAGTACTTC. Supplemented by reference TRBV5-1 and TRBJ2-5, the full variable domain reads KAGVTQTPRYLIKTRGQQVTLSCSPISGHRSVSWYQQTPGQGLQFLFEYFSETQRNKGNFPGRFSGRQFSNSRSEMNVSTLELGDSALYLCASSLEVGGRETQYFGPGTRLLVL.

The chain has TRBV2 and TRBJ2-2; the D gene is possibly TRBD2 (6 bases). The length of the CDR3 is 15 residues. Germline V lookup: CDR1 SNHLY, CDR2 FYNNEI. Trimming removed 0 bases from V and 6 bases from J, with 11 bases in between. The CDR3 protein is CASSEAGGVPGELFF. The CDR3 DNA is TGTGCCAGCAGTGAAGCGGGAGGAGTCCCCGGGGAGCTGTTTTTT.

This chain joins TRBV7-9 and TRBJ2-7, with 9 positions matching TRBD1. The CDR3 length is 14 residues. J lost 6 bases, V lost 1 base, and 4 bases had no gene match. From germline, CDR1 is SEHNR and CDR2 FQNEAQ (reference sequence). CDR3 sequence reads: CASSLEGQGVEQYF. The CDR3 DNA follows: TGTGCCAGCAGCTTAGAGGGACAGGGCGTCGAGCAGTACTTC.

The rearrangement uses TRBV6-1 and TRBJ2-1; TRBD2 matches at 9 bases. Germline V gene lookup returns CDR1 MNHNS and CDR2 SASEGT. Germline trimming cut 6 bases from V and 4 bases from J; bases unmatched to any gene: 4. CDR3 length: 14 residues. The CDR3 region has the DNA TGTGCCAGCAGGGCGGGGGGGTCGTACAATGAGCAGTTCTTC. Amino acids: CASRAGGSYNEQFF.

This chain joins TRBV5-5 and TRBJ2-7; 9 nucleotides match TRBD1. The CDR3 is 15 amino acids. In germline, CDR1 is SGHKS, CDR2 YYEKEE (reference sequence). V was pared by 1 base and J by 4 bases, with 6 bases of the junction left unmatched. This CDR3 reads CASSLRYGQGYEQYF. The CDR3 DNA reads TGTGCCAGCAGCTTGCGGTACGGACAGGGGTACGAGCAGTACTTC.

The rearrangement joins TRBV7-9 to TRBJ1-2; D remains ambiguous. The CDR3 length is 14 residues. CDR1 SEHNR and CDR2 FQNEAQ come from the germline V gene (reference sequence). Trimming left V 2 bases short and J 8 bases short, with 15 bases between. The CDR3 region has the DNA TGTGCCAGCAGCTTAAGCGGTGGAGGTTTAGGCTACACCTTC. As protein: CASSLSGGGLGYTF.